This paragraph covers one T cell receptor beta chain sequence. In the original processing: Amplifying reference gene primers gave estimates of nucleated cell counts. Clones were sequenced by immunoSEQ multiplex PCR, and TCRdb holds only the in-frame ones, with some missing. V, J and clone size derive from that table, while D and trimming were established from the DNA sequence. Among fewer than 85,000 clones listed, 87% were seen once. The CDR3 runs to 15 residues. V lost 3 bases to trimming and J lost 5 bases; unmatched junction nucleotides: 7. Germline V gene sequence: CDR1 SGHNT, CDR2 YYREEE (reference sequence). The data originate from a study of blood T cell repertoires in COVID-19. Across the study: Samples representing acute and convalescent COVID-19 were sourced from the United States, Italy and Spain. The cDNA or gDNA used as material had been derived from T cells, B-cell-depleted T cells, or PBMCs.

The rearrangement links TRBV5-4 to TRBJ2-3; 9 bases fit TRBD1. Sequenced sample: peripheral blood. This TCR was sampled from a middle-aged man with active COVID-19. For the CDR3, the DNA is TGTGCCAGCAGCTCGGGGGACAGGGACGTAGATACGCAGTATTTT. Its protein is CASSSGDRDVDTQYF.